A selection of T cell receptor beta chains follows, all from one sample in a study of beta chain features in type 1 diabetes. Libraries were prepared by immunoSEQ multiplex PCR; TCRdb keeps only in-frame clonotypes and omits some of them. The sample shows 250,000 to 350,000 clones, more than 13% of them seen only once. What was sequenced was naive CD4+ T cells from blood. Receptor source: a man between 25 and 39 years old with type 1 diabetes. Both conserved end residues are part of each CDR3. A D gene is named only where the DNA matches it firmly. The size field is filled for only some rows; it gives once, few, many or a size class.

D: NA; J: TRBJ2-7; size: few; V: TRBV5-1; CDR3: CASSLGRDSYEQYF; DNA: TGCGCCAGCAGCTTGGGGCGGGACTCCTACGAGCAGTACTTC
D: NA; J: TRBJ2-2; size: few; V: TRBV19; CDR3: CASSIGGHTGELFF; DNA: TGTGCCAGTAGTATCGGGGGACACACCGGGGAGCTGTTTTTT
D: TRBD1; J: TRBJ1-4; size: few; V: TRBV18; CDR3: CASSPEGTGDHEKLFF; DNA: TGTGCCAGCTCACCAGAAGGGACAGGCGACCATGAAAAACTGTTTTTT
D: TRBD1; J: TRBJ2-7; size: few; V: TRBV7-9; CDR3: CASSAPRDSSYEQYF; DNA: TGTGCCAGCAGCGCCCCCCGGGACAGCTCCTACGAGCAGTACTTC
D: TRBD2; J: TRBJ2-7; size: NA; V: TRBV7-8; CDR3: CASSRTSGYYEQYF; DNA: TGTGCCAGCAGCCGGACTAGCGGTTACTACGAGCAGTACTTC
D: TRBD1; J: TRBJ2-1; size: NA; V: TRBV7-9; CDR3: CASSSGTGIANEQFF; DNA: TGTGCCAGCAGCTCCGGGACAGGGATAGCCAATGAGCAGTTCTTC
D: NA; J: TRBJ1-2; size: few; V: TRBV14; CDR3: CASSQVNSYYGYTF; DNA: TGTGCCAGCAGCCAAGTTAACAGCTACTATGGCTACACCTTC
D: NA; J: TRBJ2-1; size: once; V: TRBV27; CDR3: CASSLSTTNEQFF; DNA: TGTGCCAGCAGTTTATCTACTACCAATGAGCAGTTCTTC
D: NA; J: TRBJ2-5; size: few; V: TRBV6-5; CDR3: CASSYWGEEETQYF; DNA: TGTGCCAGCAGTTACTGGGGGGAGGAAGAGACCCAGTACTTC
D: TRBD2; J: TRBJ2-1; size: few; V: TRBV19; CDR3: CASTSLKGGPNEQFF; DNA: TGTGCCAGTACTTCCCTAAAGGGAGGGCCGAATGAGCAGTTCTTC
D: NA; J: TRBJ2-6; size: few; V: TRBV5-4; CDR3: CASSLDISGANVLTF; DNA: TGTGCCAGCAGCTTGGATATCTCTGGGGCCAACGTCCTGACTTTC
D: TRBD2; J: TRBJ2-7; size: NA; V: TRBV7-2; CDR3: CASSQREAYEQYF; DNA: TGTGCCAGCAGCCAGCGGGAGGCCTACGAGCAGTACTTC
D: TRBD1; J: TRBJ1-2; size: NA; V: TRBV27; CDR3: CASSFNRDRSYGYTF; DNA: TGTGCCAGCAGTTTCAACCGGGACAGGTCCTATGGCTACACCTTC
D: NA; J: TRBJ1-5; size: few; V: TRBV6-1; CDR3: CASGDRRNQPQHF; DNA: TGTGCCAGCGGAGACCGGCGCAATCAGCCCCAGCATTTT
D: NA; J: TRBJ2-2; size: few; V: TRBV7-3; CDR3: CASSSGPTGELFF; DNA: TGTGCCAGCAGCTCGGGTCCCACCGGGGAGCTGTTTTTT
D: TRBD2; J: TRBJ2-7; size: NA; V: TRBV30; CDR3: CARRVKGGTYEQYF; DNA: TGTGCCCGAAGGGTTAAGGGAGGGACCTACGAGCAGTACTTC
D: TRBD1; J: TRBJ1-5; size: NA; V: TRBV6-5; CDR3: CASSYTGGSNQPQHF; DNA: TGTGCCAGCAGTTATACAGGGGGGAGCAATCAGCCCCAGCATTTT
D: NA; J: TRBJ1-5; size: few; V: TRBV6-1; CDR3: CASSDRVNQPQHF; DNA: TGTGCCAGCAGTGACAGGGTCAATCAGCCCCAGCATTTT
D: TRBD1; J: TRBJ1-2; size: NA; V: TRBV20-1; CDR3: CSARTGYGYTF; DNA: TGCAGTGCTAGGACAGGGTATGGCTACACCTTC
D: TRBD1; J: TRBJ2-1; size: once; V: TRBV5-1; CDR3: CASSLATGTMFNEQFF; DNA: TGCGCCAGCAGCTTGGCGACAGGGACGATGTTCAATGAGCAGTTCTTC
D: NA; J: TRBJ2-5; size: few; V: TRBV9; CDR3: CASSDQGLGMGTQYF; DNA: TGTGCCAGCAGCGACCAGGGGCTTGGTATGGGGACCCAGTACTTC
D: NA; J: TRBJ1-2; size: NA; V: TRBV18; CDR3: CASSPSDGYTF; DNA: TGTGCCAGCTCACCTTCAGATGGCTACACCTTC
D: TRBD2; J: TRBJ2-5; size: NA; V: TRBV14; CDR3: CASSQDSSSGKETQYF; DNA: TGTGCCAGCAGCCAAGATTCGTCTAGCGGAAAAGAGACCCAGTACTTC
D: NA; J: TRBJ2-7; size: NA; V: TRBV7-2; CDR3: CASSLVPGTGEQYF; DNA: TGTGCCAGCAGCTTAGTTCCGGGTACAGGCGAGCAGTACTTC
D: NA; J: TRBJ2-6; size: NA; V: TRBV11-1; CDR3: CASSSTSGANVLTF; DNA: TGTGCCAGCAGTAGCACGTCTGGGGCCAACGTCCTGACTTTC
D: NA; J: TRBJ2-3; size: few; V: TRBV4-3; CDR3: CASSQEATGRADTQYF; DNA: TGCGCCAGCAGCCAAGAGGCAACAGGGAGGGCAGATACGCAGTATTTT
D: TRBD2; J: TRBJ2-7; size: few; V: TRBV29-1; CDR3: CSVEGERGEDYEQYF; DNA: TGCAGCGTTGAGGGGGAGCGGGGAGAAGATTACGAGCAGTACTTC
D: TRBD1; J: TRBJ2-1; size: few; V: TRBV11-2; CDR3: CASSFDRGQNNEQFF; DNA: TGTGCCAGCAGCTTCGACAGGGGGCAGAACAATGAGCAGTTCTTC
D: NA; J: TRBJ1-1; size: NA; V: TRBV25-1; CDR3: CASSEGGTEAFF; DNA: TGTGCCAGCAGTGAGGGGGGGACAGAAGCTTTCTTT
D: TRBD2; J: TRBJ2-2; size: NA; V: TRBV5-1; CDR3: CASEASGSLNTGELFF; DNA: TGCGCCAGCGAAGCTAGCGGGTCCTTGAACACCGGGGAGCTGTTTTTT
D: TRBD1; J: TRBJ2-3; size: NA; V: TRBV23-1; CDR3: CASSPRTGRITDTQYF; DNA: TGCGCCAGCAGTCCCAGGACAGGACGAATAACAGATACGCAGTATTTT
D: NA; J: TRBJ2-1; size: NA; V: TRBV5-1; CDR3: CASSPLQGYNEQFF; DNA: TGCGCCAGCAGCCCTCTTCAGGGGTACAATGAGCAGTTCTTC
D: TRBD1; J: TRBJ1-5; size: few; V: TRBV18; CDR3: CASSPRQGSDQPQHF; DNA: TGTGCCAGCTCACCACGACAGGGTTCCGATCAGCCCCAGCATTTT
D: NA; J: TRBJ2-5; size: NA; V: TRBV7-2; CDR3: CASSLMALQETQYF; DNA: TGTGCCAGCAGCTTAATGGCATTACAAGAGACCCAGTACTTC
D: NA; J: TRBJ2-2; size: NA; V: TRBV7-3; CDR3: CASSVTSTGELFF; DNA: TGTGCCAGCAGCGTTACTAGTACCGGGGAGCTGTTTTTT
D: TRBD2; J: TRBJ2-1; size: NA; V: TRBV7-9; CDR3: CASSLGTSREQFF; DNA: TGTGCCAGCAGCCTCGGGACTAGCAGGGAGCAGTTCTTC
D: NA; J: TRBJ1-4; size: NA; V: TRBV5-4; CDR3: CASSRAGSGLFF; DNA: TGTGCCAGCAGCCGTGCGGGTAGTGGACTGTTTTTT
D: TRBD2; J: TRBJ2-5; size: NA; V: TRBV7-6; CDR3: CASSLVHQREEETQYF; DNA: TGTGCCAGCAGCTTAGTCCACCAGCGGGAGGAGGAGACCCAGTACTTC
D: TRBD2; J: TRBJ2-1; size: NA; V: TRBV2; CDR3: CASSEDGGGALYNEQFF; DNA: TGTGCCAGCAGTGAAGATGGGGGAGGGGCCCTCTACAATGAGCAGTTCTTC
D: TRBD2; J: TRBJ2-7; size: NA; V: TRBV7-2; CDR3: CASSFTAGVSYEQYF; DNA: TGTGCCAGCAGCTTCACAGCGGGAGTCTCCTACGAGCAGTACTTC
D: TRBD2; J: TRBJ2-3; size: few; V: TRBV28; CDR3: CASSLGGTSGTDTQYF; DNA: TGTGCCAGCAGTTTGGGTGGGACTAGCGGCACAGATACGCAGTATTTT
D: NA; J: TRBJ2-5; size: NA; V: TRBV27; CDR3: CASSSKFQETQYF; DNA: TGTGCCAGCAGTTCCAAATTCCAAGAGACCCAGTACTTC
D: NA; J: TRBJ2-1; size: NA; V: TRBV7-9; CDR3: CASSFDSYNEQFF; DNA: TGTGCCAGCAGCTTCGACAGCTACAATGAGCAGTTCTTC
D: TRBD2; J: TRBJ2-3; size: NA; V: TRBV10-3; CDR3: CAIRSSGTSSDTQYF; DNA: TGTGCCATCAGATCCTCCGGGACTAGTTCAGATACGCAGTATTTT
D: TRBD2; J: TRBJ2-6; size: few; V: TRBV9; CDR3: CASSPRGDSGANVLTF; DNA: TGTGCCAGCAGCCCCCGGGGGGACTCTGGGGCCAACGTCCTGACTTTC
D: NA; J: TRBJ1-2; size: few; V: TRBV27; CDR3: CASSSPQNYGYTF; DNA: TGTGCCAGCAGTTCCCCACAGAACTATGGCTACACCTTC
D: NA; J: TRBJ2-5; size: few; V: TRBV19; CDR3: CASSIRAGGETQYF; DNA: TGTGCCAGTAGTATTCGGGCCGGAGGGGAGACCCAGTACTTC
D: NA; J: TRBJ2-7; size: few; V: TRBV19; CDR3: CASSIGELVDEQYF; DNA: TGTGCCAGTAGTATAGGAGAACTAGTTGACGAGCAGTACTTC
D: NA; J: TRBJ2-1; size: few; V: TRBV4-2; CDR3: CASSLGGLGGDNEQFF; DNA: TGTGCCAGCAGCCTAGGGGGGTTGGGAGGGGACAATGAGCAGTTCTTC
D: TRBD2; J: TRBJ2-1; size: few; V: TRBV9; CDR3: CASSVTTGTSGGNEQFF; DNA: TGTGCCAGCAGCGTTACCACCGGGACTAGCGGAGGTAATGAGCAGTTCTTC
D: NA; J: TRBJ1-1; size: NA; V: TRBV5-4; CDR3: CASSRQAPNTEAFF; DNA: TGTGCCAGCAGTCGACAGGCTCCGAACACTGAAGCTTTCTTT
D: NA; J: TRBJ1-5; size: few; V: TRBV5-6; CDR3: CASSRTGNQPQHF; DNA: TGTGCCAGCAGCAGAACAGGCAATCAGCCCCAGCATTTT
D: TRBD2; J: TRBJ2-2; size: NA; V: TRBV28; CDR3: CASSFTGGLAGELFF; DNA: TGTGCCAGCAGTTTCACGGGAGGACTCGCCGGGGAGCTGTTTTTT
D: NA; J: TRBJ2-3; size: NA; V: TRBV5-4; CDR3: CASSSGGTDTQYF; DNA: TGTGCCAGCAGCTCAGGGGGCACAGATACGCAGTATTTT
D: NA; J: TRBJ2-7; size: NA; V: TRBV19; CDR3: CASSHTTGGGSYEQYF; DNA: TGTGCCAGTAGCCATACGACAGGAGGAGGCTCCTACGAGCAGTACTTC
D: TRBD2; J: TRBJ2-5; size: few; V: TRBV19; CDR3: CASSAAGGEQETQYF; DNA: TGTGCCAGTAGTGCAGCGGGAGGGGAGCAAGAGACCCAGTACTTC
D: NA; J: TRBJ1-4; size: NA; V: TRBV7-8; CDR3: CASGPALGIGREKLFF; DNA: TGTGCCAGCGGCCCGGCCCTTGGGATAGGGAGGGAAAAACTGTTTTTT
D: TRBD1; J: TRBJ2-3; size: few; V: TRBV9; CDR3: CASGQAWLHTDTQYF; DNA: TGTGCCAGCGGACAGGCGTGGCTACACACAGATACGCAGTATTTT